The text below deals with one T cell receptor (beta chain). The data were produced by immunoSEQ multiplex PCR, yet TCRdb's version contains in-frame clones alone and is incomplete. The table has about 250,000 clones, about nine tenths seen once. The data belong to a study of blood T cell repertoires in COVID-19. The receptor was derived from a woman aged 55-70 years who had recovered from COVID-19. Sequenced input: peripheral blood.

The CDR3 loop reads CASSQDWRAPLGDNEQFF. The CDR3 DNA follows: TGTGCCAGCAGCCAAGATTGGAGGGCCCCCCTGGGGGACAATGAGCAGTTCTTC. J is TRBJ2-1 and V is TRBV4-2; D might be TRBD2 (6 bases). The CDR3 loop spans 18 amino acids. V dropped 0 bases and J dropped 5 bases, with 20 bases sitting between them. CDR1 is LGHNA, CDR2 YNFKEQ, per germline.